This T cell receptor (beta chain) was profiled in a study of regulatory T cells in long-lasting Graves disease. Background on the study: Graves' patients, newly diagnosed, had taken antithyroid drugs under 3 months.

Sample time point: newly diagnosed GD, antithyroid drugs for less than 3 months. Isolated PBMC RNA provided the starting material for the TCR library. A roughly 10-milliliter sample of peripheral blood was drawn into EDTA tubes. Through Arm-PCR of CDR3 regions and iRepertoire HTBI primers, TCR beta libraries were built. A single record per CDR3 protein comes from TCRdb applying MiXCR to the multiplex PCR reads. The table lists roughly 520,000 distinct CDR3 sequences, around 11% of them singletons, with about 8.3% in the top ten. Study-wide points: Reduced TCR diversity was observed in persistent Graves' patients versus newly diagnosed patients.

Concerning this clonotype itself: Its antigen is unidentified.

V trimming: 7 bases; J trimming: 3 bases; junction bases outside the gene matches: 22. This CDR3 region has 18 residues. Germline values: CDR1 SGHTS, CDR2 YDEGEE. The sample was also linked to a second study, of T cells in Graves' hyperthyroidism and ophthalmopathy. From that study: The HTBI primer set served for first-round RT-PCR of the TCR CDR3.

Sequenced material: peripheral blood mononuclear cells (PBMCs), taken at new diagnosis, from a patient treated with antithyroid drugs. The V and J genes are TRBV5-8 and TRBJ2-7; 7 bases fit TRBD2. This TCR derives from a woman in her 30s with Graves disease. The CDR3 loop is CASYLIGPGGRMSYEQYF. DNA for the CDR3: TGTGCCAGCTATCTGATTGGGCCGGGCGGGAGAATGAGCTACGAGCAGTACTTC.